A selection of T cell receptor beta chains follows, all from one sample in a study of cytomegalovirus exposure and HLA in healthy donors. Clones were read by immunoSEQ multiplex PCR, and TCRdb kept only the in-frame ones, dropping some. The sample records roughly 280,000 clones, 70% to 90% being singletons. Source material: PBMCs. These receptors came from a young woman in good health and CMV-seronegative. Both conserved end residues are part of each CDR3. A D gene is named only where the DNA matches it firmly. Clone size, where shown, is once, few, many, or a class for clones that have expanded.

>15|-|TRBV7-8|TRBJ2-7|-
TGTGCCAGCAGCTTAGTAGCGGCGGGCTCCTACGAGCAGTACTTC
CASSLVAAGSYEQYF
>13|few|TRBV6-6|TRBJ2-7|TRBD1
TGTGCCAGCAGATCGACAGGGTACCACGAGCAGTACTTC
CASRSTGYHEQYF
>11|few|TRBV6-5|TRBJ1-3|TRBD1
TGTGCCAGCAGTTACCAGGGGGTGATATATTTT
CASSYQGVIYF
>15|-|TRBV4-3|TRBJ1-2|TRBD1
TGCGCCAGCAGCCAAGACAGGGGGCGCCCCTATGGCTACACCTTC
CASSQDRGRPYGYTF
>15|once|TRBV6-5|TRBJ1-2|-
TGTGCCAGCAGTTACTCCGAAGGGGGTCGCAATGGCTACACCTTC
CASSYSEGGRNGYTF
>13|-|TRBV19|TRBJ2-1|-
TGTGCCAGTAGTTCCCGGTTGTGGAATGAGCAGTTCTTC
CASSSRLWNEQFF
>15|-|TRBV7-6|TRBJ2-7|TRBD2
TGTGCCAGCAGCTTAGAAGCGGGGGGGCAGTACGAGCAGTACTTC
CASSLEAGGQYEQYF
>14|-|TRBV6-5|TRBJ2-2|-
TGTGCCAGCAGTTTGGCAGGGGCCGCCGGGGAGCTGTTTTTT
CASSLAGAAGELFF
>13|-|TRBV11-2|TRBJ1-4|TRBD1
TGTGCCAGCAGCTCCACCGACAGGGGAAAACTGTTTTTT
CASSSTDRGKLFF
>15|-|TRBV4-3|TRBJ2-7|-
TGCGCCAGCAGCCGCTTAACAGGGAGAGACTACGAGCAGTACTTC
CASSRLTGRDYEQYF
>15|-|TRBV9|TRBJ2-1|TRBD1
TGTGCCAGCAGCGTTGGGACAGGGGTGTACAATGAGCAGTTCTTC
CASSVGTGVYNEQFF
>15|-|TRBV11-2|TRBJ1-1|-
TGTGCCAGCAGCTTAGGTTTGGGCCGCTCCCTTGAAGCTTTCTTT
CASSLGLGRSLEAFF
>14|-|TRBV27|TRBJ1-2|-
TGTGCCAGCAGTTTATCGAGGGGGATCTATGGCTACACCTTC
CASSLSRGIYGYTF
>11|-|TRBV27|TRBJ2-7|-
TGTGCCAGCATGTCCGTAAACGAGCAGTACTTC
CASMSVNEQYF
>13|many|TRBV30|TRBJ2-5|-
TGTGCCTGGAGTGCGCCGCACGCGGAGACCCAGTACTTC
CAWSAPHAETQYF
>13|-|TRBV5-1|TRBJ2-7|TRBD1
TGCGCCAGCAGCTACGGACAGGCCTACGAGCAGTACTTC
CASSYGQAYEQYF
>15|-|TRBV5-1|TRBJ2-2|TRBD2
TGCGCCAGCACCTCTCTGGCGGGAGGGACCGGGGAGCTGTTTTTT
CASTSLAGGTGELFF
>14|-|TRBV7-3|TRBJ1-2|TRBD1
TGTGCCAGCAGCTTAAGCTTCGGACAGGGGGAAGTCACCTTC
CASSLSFGQGEVTF
>16|-|TRBV11-3|TRBJ1-1|-
TGTGCCAGCAGCTTCTCGGGGTTGAAGGGTCCAAGTGAAGCTTTCTTT
CASSFSGLKGPSEAFF
>12|-|TRBV4-3|TRBJ1-2|TRBD1
TGCGCCAGCAGCACAGGGGGCTATGGCTACACCTTC
CASSTGGYGYTF
>15|-|TRBV7-8|TRBJ2-2|TRBD2
TGTGCCAGCAGCTCCGGACTAGCGGGCCTGAGGGAGCTGTTTTTT
CASSSGLAGLRELFF
>14|-|TRBV9|TRBJ1-6|TRBD1
TGTGCCAGCAGGGCTGGACAGGGTAATTCACCCCTCCACTTT
CASRAGQGNSPLHF
>14|-|TRBV7-2|TRBJ2-1|-
TGTGCCAGCAGGAGGCTAGCTGACTACAATGAGCAGTTCTTC
CASRRLADYNEQFF
>14|-|TRBV6-4|TRBJ2-2|-
TGTGCCAGCAGGATTGGCGGCAACACCGGGGAGCTGTTTTTT
CASRIGGNTGELFF
>14|-|TRBV6-4|TRBJ2-7|-
TGTGCCAGCAGTGGGGACACAGTCTCCTACGAGCAGTACTTC
CASSGDTVSYEQYF
>14|-|TRBV27|TRBJ2-7|-
TGTGCCAGCAGTCCGACAGGGAGGTCCTACGAGCAGTACTTC
CASSPTGRSYEQYF
>13|-|TRBV28|TRBJ1-6|-
TGTGCCAGCATCAGGGACTCTTATTCACCCCTCCACTTT
CASIRDSYSPLHF
>16|-|TRBV11-2|TRBJ1-1|TRBD1
TGTGCCAGCAGCTTACCGACAGGGGGGGCGAACACTGAAGCTTTCTTT
CASSLPTGGANTEAFF
>15|-|TRBV6-5|TRBJ1-2|TRBD1
TGTGCCAGCAGTTACTCAGGGACAGGTCTTTATGGCTACACCTTC
CASSYSGTGLYGYTF
>15|-|TRBV6-6|TRBJ2-7|TRBD1
TGTGCCAGCAGTTACTCCGGGACAGGGGTCTACGAGCAGTACTTC
CASSYSGTGVYEQYF
>14|-|TRBV11-3|TRBJ2-2|TRBD2
TGTGCCAGCGTAGGAGCGGGAGTGTCCGGGGAGCTGTTTTTT
CASVGAGVSGELFF
>17|-|TRBV27|TRBJ2-7|TRBD1
TGTGCCAGCAGTTTACCGGACGGACAGGGCTACTCCTACGAGCAGTACTTC
CASSLPDGQGYSYEQYF
>11|-|TRBV27|TRBJ2-2|-
TGTGCCAGCAGTTTCTCGGGGGAGCTGTTTTTT
CASSFSGELFF
>15|once|TRBV27|TRBJ1-2|-
TGTGCCAGCAGTCCCAGGTACAGGAGCCCTTATGGCTACACCTTC
CASSPRYRSPYGYTF